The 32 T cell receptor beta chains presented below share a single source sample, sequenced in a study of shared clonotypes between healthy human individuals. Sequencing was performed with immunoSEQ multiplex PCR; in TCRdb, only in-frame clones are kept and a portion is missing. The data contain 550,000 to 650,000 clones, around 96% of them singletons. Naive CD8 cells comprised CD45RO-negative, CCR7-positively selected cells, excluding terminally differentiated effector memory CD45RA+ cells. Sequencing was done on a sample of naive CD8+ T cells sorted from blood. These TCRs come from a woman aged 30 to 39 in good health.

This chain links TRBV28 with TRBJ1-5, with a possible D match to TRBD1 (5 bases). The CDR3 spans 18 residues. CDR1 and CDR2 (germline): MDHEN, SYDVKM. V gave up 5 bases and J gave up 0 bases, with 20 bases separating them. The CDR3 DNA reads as TGTGCCAGCAGTCCTGAGGGACGGTGGAGCTATAGCAATCAGCCCCAGCATTTT. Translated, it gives CASSPEGRWSYSNQPQHF.

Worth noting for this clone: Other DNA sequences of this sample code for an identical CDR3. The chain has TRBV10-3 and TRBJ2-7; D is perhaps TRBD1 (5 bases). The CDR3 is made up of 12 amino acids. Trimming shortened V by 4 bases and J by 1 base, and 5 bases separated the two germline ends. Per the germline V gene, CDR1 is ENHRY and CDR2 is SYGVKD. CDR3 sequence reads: CAISAGSYEQYF. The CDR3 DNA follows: TGTGCCATCAGTGCAGGGTCCTACGAGCAGTACTTC.

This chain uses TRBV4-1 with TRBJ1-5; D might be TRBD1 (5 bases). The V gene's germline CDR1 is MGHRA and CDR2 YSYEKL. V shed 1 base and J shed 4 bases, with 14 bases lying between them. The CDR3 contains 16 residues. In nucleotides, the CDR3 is TGCGCCAGCAGCCAAGGTACAGGAGACTTTAATCAGCCCCAGCATTTT. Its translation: CASSQGTGDFNQPQHF.

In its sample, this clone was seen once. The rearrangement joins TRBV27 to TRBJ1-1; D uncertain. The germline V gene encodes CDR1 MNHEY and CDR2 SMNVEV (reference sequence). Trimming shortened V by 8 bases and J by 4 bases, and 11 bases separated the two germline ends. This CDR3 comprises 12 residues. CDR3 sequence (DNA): TGTGCCAGCGGGTGGTTGGGCACTGAAGCTTTCTTT. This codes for CASGWLGTEAFF.

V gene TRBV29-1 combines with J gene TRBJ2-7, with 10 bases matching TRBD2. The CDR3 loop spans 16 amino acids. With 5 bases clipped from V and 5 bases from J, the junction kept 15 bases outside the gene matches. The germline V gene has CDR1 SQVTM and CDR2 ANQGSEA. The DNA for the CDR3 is TGCAGCGTTTGCCCCTTGGCTAGCGGGAGCGTCGACGAGCAGTACTTC. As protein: CSVCPLASGSVDEQYF.

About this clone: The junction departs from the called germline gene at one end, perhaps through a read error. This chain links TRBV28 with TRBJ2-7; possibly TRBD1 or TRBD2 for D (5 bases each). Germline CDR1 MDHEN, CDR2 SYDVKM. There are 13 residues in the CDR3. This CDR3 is CASSRTGTYDGNF. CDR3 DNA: TGTGCCAGCAGTCGCACCGGGACCTACGACGGGAACTTC.

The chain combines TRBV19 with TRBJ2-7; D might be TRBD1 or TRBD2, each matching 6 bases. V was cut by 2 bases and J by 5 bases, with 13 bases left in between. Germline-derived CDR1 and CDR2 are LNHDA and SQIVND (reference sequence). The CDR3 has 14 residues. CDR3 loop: CASSILGGADEQYF. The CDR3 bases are TGTGCCAGTAGTATACTGGGGGGCGCGGACGAGCAGTACTTC.

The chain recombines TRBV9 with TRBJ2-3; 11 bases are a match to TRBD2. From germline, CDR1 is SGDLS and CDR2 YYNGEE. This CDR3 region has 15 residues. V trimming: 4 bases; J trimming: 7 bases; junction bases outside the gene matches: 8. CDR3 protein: CASSTRLAGTNTQYF. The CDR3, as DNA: TGTGCCAGCAGCACTCGACTAGCGGGAACAAATACGCAGTATTTT.

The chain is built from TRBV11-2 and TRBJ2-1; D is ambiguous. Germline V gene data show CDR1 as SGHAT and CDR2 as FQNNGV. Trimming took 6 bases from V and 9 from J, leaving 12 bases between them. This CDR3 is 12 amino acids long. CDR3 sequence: CASSRTVPEQFF. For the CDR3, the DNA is TGTGCCAGCAGTCGGACGGTGCCTGAGCAGTTCTTC.

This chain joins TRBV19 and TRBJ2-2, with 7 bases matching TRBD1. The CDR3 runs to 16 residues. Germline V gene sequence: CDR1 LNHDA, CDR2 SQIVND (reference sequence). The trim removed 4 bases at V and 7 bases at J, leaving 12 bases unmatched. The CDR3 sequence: CASSTRQGTTVGELFF. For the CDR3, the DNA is TGTGCCAGTAGTACACGACAGGGCACAACAGTCGGGGAGCTGTTTTTT.

The CDR3 DNA reads TGTGCCAGCAGTGCCGGACTGATATACGAGCAGTACTTC. Its protein product is CASSAGLIYEQYF. The chain has TRBV28 and TRBJ2-7; D perhaps matches TRBD2 (5 bases). CDR1 is MDHEN, CDR2 SYDVKM, per germline. The CDR3 loop spans 13 amino acids. The V and J ends lost 5 bases and 4 bases respectively, with 12 bases between them. Using reference TRBV28 and TRBJ2-7 for the parts outside the CDR3, the full variable domain is DVKVTQSSRYLVKRTGEKVFLECVQDMDHENMFWYRQDPGLGLRLIYFSYDVKMKEKGDIPEGYSVSREKKERFSLILESASTNQTSMYLCASSAGLIYEQYFGPGTRLTVT.

In DNA, the CDR3 is TGTGCCTGGAGTGAGATCGGCAATCAGCCCCAGCATTTT. Protein sequence: CAWSEIGNQPQHF. The V gene is TRBV30, the J gene TRBJ1-5; D unclear. V lost 1 base and J 2 bases, leaving 6 bases between the germline ends. CDR3 length: 13 residues. Germline V gene lookup returns CDR1 GTSNPN and CDR2 SVGIG (reference sequence).

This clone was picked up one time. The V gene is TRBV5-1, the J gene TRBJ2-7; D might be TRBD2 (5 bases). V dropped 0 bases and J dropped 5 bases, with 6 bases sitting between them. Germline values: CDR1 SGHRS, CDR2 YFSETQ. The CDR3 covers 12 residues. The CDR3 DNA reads TGCGCCAGCAGCTTGGTCGGGAACGAGCAGTACTTC. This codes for CASSLVGNEQYF.

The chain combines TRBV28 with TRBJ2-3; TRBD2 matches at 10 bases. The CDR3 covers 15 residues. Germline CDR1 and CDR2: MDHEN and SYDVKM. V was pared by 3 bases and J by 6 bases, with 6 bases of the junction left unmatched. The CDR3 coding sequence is TGTGCCAGCAGTTTTCTAGCGGGAGCCTCCGATACGCAGTATTTT. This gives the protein CASSFLAGASDTQYF.

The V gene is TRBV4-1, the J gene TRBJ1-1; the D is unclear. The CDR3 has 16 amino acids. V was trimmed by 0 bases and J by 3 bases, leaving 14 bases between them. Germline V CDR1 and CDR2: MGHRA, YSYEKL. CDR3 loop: CASSQDARGGHTEAFF. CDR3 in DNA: TGCGCCAGCAGCCAAGATGCCCGAGGTGGGCACACTGAAGCTTTCTTT.

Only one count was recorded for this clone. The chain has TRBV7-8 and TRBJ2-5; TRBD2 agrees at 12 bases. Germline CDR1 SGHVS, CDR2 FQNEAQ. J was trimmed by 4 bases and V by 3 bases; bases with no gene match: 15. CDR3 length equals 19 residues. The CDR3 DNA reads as TGTGCCAGCAGCTTTATTGGACGACTAGCGGGGGCTTCCCGAGAGACCCAGTACTTC. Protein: CASSFIGRLAGASRETQYF.

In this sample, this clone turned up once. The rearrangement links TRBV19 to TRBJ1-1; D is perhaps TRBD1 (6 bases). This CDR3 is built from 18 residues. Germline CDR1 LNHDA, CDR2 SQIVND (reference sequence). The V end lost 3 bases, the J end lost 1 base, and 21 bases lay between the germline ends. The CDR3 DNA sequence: TGTGCCAGTAGTATTGGGCCCCAGGGGCTGGGGAGGAACACTGAAGCTTTCTTT. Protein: CASSIGPQGLGRNTEAFF.

The CDR3 sequence: CASSAAGMSGYTF. As DNA, the CDR3 is TGTGCCAGCAGCGCCGCAGGGATGTCTGGCTACACCTTC. The chain recombines TRBV9 with TRBJ1-2; tentative D call: TRBD1 (5 bases). The CDR3 spans 13 residues. The V end was cut by 3 bases, the J end by 7 bases, with 13 bases between. Germline V lookup: CDR1 SGDLS, CDR2 YYNGEE.

The CDR3, as DNA: TGTGCCGGGGGGACTAGCGAGTACAATGAGCAGTTCTTC. Translated, it gives CAGGTSEYNEQFF. This chain joins TRBV7-9 and TRBJ2-1, with TRBD2 matching over 10 bases. Germline trimming cut 11 bases from V and 4 bases from J; bases unmatched to any gene: 5. Looked up from germline, CDR1 is SEHNR and CDR2 is FQNEAQ (reference sequence). The CDR3 is made up of 13 amino acids.

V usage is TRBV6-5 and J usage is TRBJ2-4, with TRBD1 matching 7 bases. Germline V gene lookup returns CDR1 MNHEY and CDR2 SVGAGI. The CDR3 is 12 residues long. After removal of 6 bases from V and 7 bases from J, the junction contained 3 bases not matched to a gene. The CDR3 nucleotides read TGTGCCAGCAGACAGGGGTCGAACATTCAGTACTTC. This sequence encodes CASRQGSNIQYF.

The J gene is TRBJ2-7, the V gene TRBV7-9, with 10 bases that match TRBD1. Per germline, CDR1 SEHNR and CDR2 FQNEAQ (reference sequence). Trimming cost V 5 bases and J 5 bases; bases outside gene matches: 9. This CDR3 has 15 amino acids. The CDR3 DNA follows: TGTGCCAGCAGCCCAGACAGGGGGCGCATACACGAGCAGTACTTC. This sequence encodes CASSPDRGRIHEQYF. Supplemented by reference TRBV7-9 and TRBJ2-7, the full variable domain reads DTGVSQNPRHKITKRGQNVTFRCDPISEHNRLYWYRQTLGQGPEFLTYFQNEAQLEKSRLLSDRFSAERPKGSFSTLEIQRTEQGDSAMYLCASSPDRGRIHEQYFGPGTRLTVT.

The CDR3 DNA reads TGTGCCAGCAAAGAGGGACAGGATGATCTCTATGGCTACACCTTC. Amino acids: CASKEGQDDLYGYTF. The chain carries TRBV28 and TRBJ1-2; 8 positions agree with TRBD1. Trimming removed 7 bases from V and 4 bases from J; junction bases left unmatched: 11. Germline loops: CDR1 MDHEN, CDR2 SYDVKM. The CDR3 is made up of 15 amino acids.

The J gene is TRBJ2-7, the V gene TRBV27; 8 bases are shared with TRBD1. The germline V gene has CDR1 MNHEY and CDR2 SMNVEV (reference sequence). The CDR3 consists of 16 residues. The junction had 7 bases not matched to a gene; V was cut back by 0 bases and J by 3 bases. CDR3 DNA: TGTGCCAGCAGTTTATCCGCCGGGACAGGAGTCTACGAGCAGTACTTC. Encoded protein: CASSLSAGTGVYEQYF.

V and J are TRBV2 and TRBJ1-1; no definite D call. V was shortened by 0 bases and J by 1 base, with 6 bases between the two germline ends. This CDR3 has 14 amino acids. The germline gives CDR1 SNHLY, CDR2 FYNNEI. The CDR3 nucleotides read TGTGCCAGCAGTGAAGCGCTTTCGAACACTGAAGCTTTCTTT. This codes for CASSEALSNTEAFF.

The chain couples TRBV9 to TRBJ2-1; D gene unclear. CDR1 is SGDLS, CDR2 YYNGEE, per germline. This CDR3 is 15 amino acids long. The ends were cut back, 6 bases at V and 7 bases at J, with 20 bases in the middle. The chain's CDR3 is CASTGGGSALNEQFF. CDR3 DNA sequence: TGTGCCAGCACCGGCGGCGGTTCGGCTCTTAATGAGCAGTTCTTC.

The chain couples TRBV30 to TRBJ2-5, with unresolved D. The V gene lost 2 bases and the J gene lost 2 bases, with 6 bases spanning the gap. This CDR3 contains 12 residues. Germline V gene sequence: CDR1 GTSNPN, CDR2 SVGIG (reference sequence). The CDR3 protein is CAWSSPQETQYF. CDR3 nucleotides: TGTGCCTGGAGTTCCCCTCAAGAGACCCAGTACTTC. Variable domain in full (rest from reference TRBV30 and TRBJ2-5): SQTIHQWPATLVQPVGSPLSLECTVEGTSNPNLYWYRQAAGRGLQLLFYSVGIGQISSEVPQNLSASRPQDRQFILSSKKLLLSDSGFYLCAWSSPQETQYFGPGTRLLVL.

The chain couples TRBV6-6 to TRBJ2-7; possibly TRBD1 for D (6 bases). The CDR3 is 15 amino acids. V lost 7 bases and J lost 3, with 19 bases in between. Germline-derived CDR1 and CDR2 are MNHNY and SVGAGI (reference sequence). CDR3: CASTGEDRPYYEQYF. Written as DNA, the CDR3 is TGTGCCAGCACCGGCGAGGACAGACCCTACTACGAGCAGTACTTC.

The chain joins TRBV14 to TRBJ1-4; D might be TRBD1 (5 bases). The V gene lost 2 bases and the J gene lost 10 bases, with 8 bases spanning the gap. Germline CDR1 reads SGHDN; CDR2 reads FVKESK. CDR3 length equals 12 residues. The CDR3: CASSQRQGKLFF. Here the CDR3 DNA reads TGTGCCAGCAGCCAAAGGCAGGGAAAACTGTTTTTT.

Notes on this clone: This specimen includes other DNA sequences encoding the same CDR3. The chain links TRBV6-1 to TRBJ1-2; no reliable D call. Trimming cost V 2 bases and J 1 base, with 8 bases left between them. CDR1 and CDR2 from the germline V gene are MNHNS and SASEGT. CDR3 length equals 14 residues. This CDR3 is CASSEQVLNYGYTF. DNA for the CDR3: TGTGCCAGCAGTGAACAGGTCCTTAACTATGGCTACACCTTC.

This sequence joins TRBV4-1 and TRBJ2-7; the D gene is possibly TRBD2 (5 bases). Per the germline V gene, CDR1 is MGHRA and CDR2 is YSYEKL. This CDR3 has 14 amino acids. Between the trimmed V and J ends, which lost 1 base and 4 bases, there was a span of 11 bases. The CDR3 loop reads CASSQVVGVYEQYF. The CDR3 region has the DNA TGCGCCAGCAGCCAAGTCGTCGGGGTGTACGAGCAGTACTTC.

The CDR3 here is CASSEAGDEQYF. The CDR3 nucleotides are TGCGCCAGCAGTGAGGCGGGGGACGAGCAGTACTTC. V usage is TRBV10-2 and J usage is TRBJ2-7, with TRBD2 matching 7 bases. The CDR3 sequence is 12 residues long. V shed 2 bases and J 5 bases; nucleotides not matched to a gene: 0. CDR1 is WSHSY, CDR2 SAAADI, per germline.

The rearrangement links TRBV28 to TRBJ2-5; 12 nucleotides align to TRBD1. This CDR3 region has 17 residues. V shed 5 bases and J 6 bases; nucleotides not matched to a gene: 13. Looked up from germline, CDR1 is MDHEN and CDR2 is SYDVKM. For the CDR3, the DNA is TGTGCCAGCAGTCCAGGGACAGGGGGCTGGGTATTGAAGACCCAGTACTTC. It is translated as CASSPGTGGWVLKTQYF.